This passage covers 25 T cell receptor beta chains from one sample sequenced in a study of blood T cells in healthy people across ages. PCR was performed a second time for about 7 to 12 cycles using a sample-barcoded 5' primer and a J-beta primer mix. MiXCR, applied by TCRdb to the 5' RACE reads, yields one record per CDR3 protein. The data hold around 990,000 distinct CDR3 sequences, with around two fifths observed a single time. The specimen was blood. Source of these receptors: a man between 18 and 29 years old in good health.

This clonotype showed up just a few times. The J gene is TRBJ2-7, the V gene TRBV11-2; D may be TRBD2 (5 bases). This CDR3 contains 13 residues. V shed 0 bases and J shed 4 bases, with 7 bases lying between them. Germline values: CDR1 SGHAT, CDR2 FQNNGV. The CDR3 sequence is CASSLDGEYEQYF. The DNA for the CDR3 is TGTGCCAGCAGCTTAGACGGGGAGTACGAGCAGTACTTC.

The rearrangement links TRBV12-3 or TRBV12-4 to TRBJ2-7; 7 bases map to TRBD1. The J call may be faulty, since TRBJ2-5 better matches the DNA end. This CDR3 has 14 residues. CDR3 protein: CASSADRAGRTQYF. DNA of the CDR3: TGTGCCAGCAGCGCCGACAGGGCTGGGAGGACCCAGTACTTC.

The chain employs TRBV10-3 and TRBJ1-1; D gene uncertain. Germline CDR1 and CDR2: ENHRY and SYGVKD. Deletions cut 0 bases from V and 1 base from J, with 6 bases between. The CDR3 contains 14 residues. CDR3 bases: TGTGCCATCAGTGAGTCGAGGGAGAACACTGAAGCTTTCTTT. Its protein product is CAISESRENTEAFF.

As regards this clonotype: The junction does not match germline at one end; this may be a read error. V and J are TRBV7-2 and TRBJ2-7, with D unresolved. This CDR3 is built from 14 residues. Germline V gives CDR1 SGHTA, CDR2 FQGNSA. This CDR3 reads CASSLNTDSYEQYF. DNA of the CDR3: TGTGCCAGCAGCTTAAATACAGACTCCTATGAGCAGTACTTC.

On this clonotype itself: The germline gene is not matched at one end of the junction; a read error may be the cause. This chain connects TRBV9 to TRBJ2-1; 7 bases are shared with TRBD2. From germline, CDR1 is SGDLS and CDR2 YYNGEE. This CDR3 contains 13 residues. The CDR3 sequence is CAGSAGLYNEQFF. CDR3 in DNA: TGTGCCGGCAGCGCGGGACTATACAATGAGCAGTTCTTC.

Remarks on this clonotype: This clone may be a read error of a much larger clone one base away. The chain carries TRBV29-1 and TRBJ2-3; tentatively, D is TRBD2 (6 bases). The germline gives CDR1 SQVTM, CDR2 ANQGSEA. The CDR3 covers 13 residues. With 4 bases removed from V and 4 bases from J, the gap between germline ends came to 12 bases. CDR3 sequence: CSVGRRDSDTQYF. CDR3 DNA: TGCAGCGTTGGAAGGCGGGATTCAGATACGCAGTATTTT.

The chain couples TRBV20-1 to TRBJ2-5, with D possibly being TRBD2 (6 bases). The CDR3 length is 15 residues. V lost 7 bases, J lost 0 bases, and 18 bases lay in between. Germline CDR1 reads DFQATT; CDR2 reads SNEGSKA (reference sequence). CDR3 sequence (DNA): TGCAGTGTTCAGGAGGGAGACTGGTACCAAGAGACCCAGTACTTC. The encoded protein is CSVQEGDWYQETQYF.

Here the CDR3 DNA reads TGTGCCAGCAGCCTTAAGGGACTAGGCGCGGATGCGCAGTATTTT. Encoded protein: CASSLKGLGADAQYF. This rearrangement joins TRBV7-2 to TRBJ2-3; 8 nucleotides line up with TRBD2. V was pared by 5 bases and J by 10 bases, with 14 bases of the junction left unmatched. The CDR3 contains 15 residues. In germline, CDR1 is SGHTA, CDR2 FQGNSA.

This clonotype appeared a few times. The genes are TRBV7-9 and TRBJ2-3; 12 bases fit TRBD2. The CDR3 extends over 18 amino acids. With 2 bases clipped from V and 3 bases from J, the junction kept 9 bases outside the gene matches. The germline V gene encodes CDR1 SEHNR and CDR2 FQNEAQ (reference sequence). CDR3 in amino acids: CASSLLASGGAITDTQYF. For the CDR3, the DNA is TGTGCCAGCAGCTTACTCGCTAGCGGGGGGGCTATTACAGATACGCAGTATTTT.

The V gene is TRBV21-1, the J gene TRBJ2-1; the table's D call of TRBD1 was not tested on the DNA. TRBV21-1 is reported as a pseudogene. The CDR3 runs 15 residues. The CDR3 reads CASSNDCMGDCEQFF. The DNA for the CDR3 is TGTGCCAGCAGCAACGATTGTATGGGGGATTGTGAGCAGTTCTTC.

This chain links TRBV5-1 with TRBJ2-3; D gene ambiguous. With 2 bases removed from V and 3 bases from J, the gap between germline ends came to 13 bases. The CDR3 sequence is 15 residues long. CDR1 is SGHRS and CDR2 is YFSETQ in the germline V gene. The CDR3 DNA is TGCGCCAGCAGCTTCAGACAAGAAATGACAGATACGCAGTATTTT. This gives the protein CASSFRQEMTDTQYF.

Remarks on this clonotype: A junction end diverges from the germline sequence, so it may reflect a read error. The chain employs TRBV20-1 and TRBJ2-1; D is perhaps TRBD1 (7 bases). This CDR3 is 14 amino acids long. Germline loops: CDR1 DFQATT, CDR2 SNEGSKA (reference sequence). CDR3 protein: CSTRGPGGYNEQFF. CDR3 nucleotide sequence: TGCAGTACTAGAGGGCCAGGGGGGTACAATGAGCAGTTCTTC.

The sample holds a few counts of this clonotype. V and J are TRBV20-1 and TRBJ2-4; no definite D call. The CDR3 is 11 amino acids. The germline V gene has CDR1 DFQATT and CDR2 SNEGSKA (reference sequence). The V and J ends lost 5 bases and 9 bases respectively, with 11 bases between them. CDR3 residues: CSAGFSGIQYF. CDR3 in DNA: TGCAGTGCTGGTTTCAGTGGCATTCAGTACTTC.

This chain connects TRBV29-1 to TRBJ2-2; TRBD1 is a possible D gene (6 bases). CDR1 is SQVTM, CDR2 ANQGSEA, per germline. The CDR3 is 15 amino acids. V lost 1 base and J lost 3, with 12 bases in between. CDR3 protein: CSVEGQGPDTGELFF. The CDR3 bases are TGCAGCGTTGAAGGTCAGGGGCCTGACACCGGGGAGCTGTTTTTT.

The V call is TRBV6-2 or TRBV6-3, the J call TRBJ1-2; TRBD1 is a possible D gene (5 bases). The CDR3 runs 13 residues. Trimming pared 6 bases from V and 3 bases from J, leaving 11 bases between. The germline V gene encodes CDR1 MNHEY and CDR2 SVGEGT. In nucleotides, the CDR3 is TGTGCCAGCAGGGGGGACCCACACTATGGCTACACCTTC. This sequence encodes CASRGDPHYGYTF.

This chain uses TRBV14 with TRBJ2-3, with 9 positions matching TRBD2. The CDR3 sequence is 17 residues long. The V gene's germline CDR1 is SGHDN and CDR2 FVKESK. Trimming at V came to 2 bases and at J to 1 base, leaving 7 bases not matched to a gene. The CDR3 DNA sequence: TGTGCCAGCAGCCAATGGTCGGCTAGCGGGGGCACAGATACGCAGTATTTT. The encoded protein is CASSQWSASGGTDTQYF.

This clonotype occurred a few times. The chain recombines TRBV6-1 with TRBJ1-6; possible D gene TRBD1, 5 bases. Germline CDR1 MNHNS, CDR2 SASEGT. V gave up 2 bases and J gave up 6 bases, with 8 bases separating them. The CDR3 runs 14 residues. The CDR3 nucleotides are TGTGCCAGCAGTGAAAGGGGTAGTAATTCACCCCTCCACTTT. Protein sequence: CASSERGSNSPLHF.

The J gene is TRBJ1-6, the V gene TRBV6-5, with D uncertain. Germline V gene lookup returns CDR1 MNHEY and CDR2 SVGAGI. This CDR3 has 17 amino acids. V was trimmed by 1 base and J by 0 bases, leaving 10 bases between them. Here the CDR3 DNA reads TGTGCCAGCAGTTACTTCGAAGCGAGCTCCTATAATTCACCCCTCCACTTT. The encoded protein is CASSYFEASSYNSPLHF.

As regards this clonotype: This could be a read error, since a much larger clone is one nucleotide away. The chain recombines TRBV20-1 with TRBJ2-3; D unresolved. The germline V gene has CDR1 DFQATT and CDR2 SNEGSKA (reference sequence). The V end was cut by 8 bases, the J end by 5 bases, with 17 bases between. This CDR3 contains 13 residues. The CDR3 here is CSTLEPDGDTQYF. The CDR3 DNA reads as TGCAGTACGCTGGAGCCGGATGGAGATACGCAGTATTTT.

In its sample, this clonotype was seen a few times. The V gene is TRBV20-1, the J gene TRBJ1-1; 7 bases line up with TRBD1. With 2 bases clipped from V and 7 bases from J, the junction kept 1 base outside the gene matches. Germline CDR1 DFQATT, CDR2 SNEGSKA (reference sequence). CDR3 length: 11 amino acids. For the CDR3, the DNA is TGCAGTGCTAGACGACAGGGTGAAGCTTTCTTT. Translation gives CSARRQGEAFF.

The chain combines TRBV6-5 with TRBJ1-2; the D is unclear. The V and J ends lost 2 bases and 3 bases respectively, with 10 bases between them. Germline CDR1 reads MNHEY; CDR2 reads SVGAGI. CDR3 size: 14 residues. CDR3 nucleotide sequence: TGTGCCAGCAGTTACGGGGAGCGCGACTATGGCTACACCTTC. Encoded protein: CASSYGERDYGYTF.

This chain links TRBV11-2 with TRBJ2-1; 8 nucleotides align to TRBD1. Germline V lookup: CDR1 SGHAT, CDR2 FQNNGV. Losses at the gene ends were 5 bases for V and 6 bases for J; bases not matched to a gene: 9. CDR3 length: 15 residues. The CDR3 DNA is TGTGCCAGCAGCAGCTGGACAGGGAAGAGCAATGAGCAGTTCTTC. It specifies CASSSWTGKSNEQFF.

The CDR3 loop is CASSYGNRINEQYF. In DNA form, the CDR3 reads TGTGCCAGCAGTTACGGCAACAGGATTAATGAGCAGTACTTC. The chain links TRBV6-2 or TRBV6-3 to TRBJ2-5; D may be TRBD1 (5 bases). The CDR3 is 14 amino acids. V shed 2 bases and J shed 11 bases, with 18 bases lying between them. Germline loops: CDR1 MNHEY, CDR2 SVGEGT.

Concerning this clonotype: A junction end diverges from the germline sequence, so it may reflect a read error. V is TRBV12-3 or TRBV12-4 and J is TRBJ2-3; D might be TRBD1 (6 bases). This CDR3 region has 16 residues. The CDR3 spells CACSLGQPSSTDTQYF. CDR3 nucleotide sequence: TGTGCCTGCAGTTTAGGACAGCCGAGCAGCACAGATACGCAGTATTTT.

V usage is TRBV30 and J usage is TRBJ1-2, with 10 bases fitting TRBD1. Trimming cost V 5 bases and J 4 bases; bases outside gene matches: 10. CDR1 is GTSNPN, CDR2 SVGIG, per germline (reference sequence). This CDR3 is 15 amino acids long. CDR3 protein: CAWGGTGELSYGYTF. In DNA, the CDR3 is TGTGCCTGGGGCGGGACAGGGGAATTAAGCTATGGCTACACCTTC.